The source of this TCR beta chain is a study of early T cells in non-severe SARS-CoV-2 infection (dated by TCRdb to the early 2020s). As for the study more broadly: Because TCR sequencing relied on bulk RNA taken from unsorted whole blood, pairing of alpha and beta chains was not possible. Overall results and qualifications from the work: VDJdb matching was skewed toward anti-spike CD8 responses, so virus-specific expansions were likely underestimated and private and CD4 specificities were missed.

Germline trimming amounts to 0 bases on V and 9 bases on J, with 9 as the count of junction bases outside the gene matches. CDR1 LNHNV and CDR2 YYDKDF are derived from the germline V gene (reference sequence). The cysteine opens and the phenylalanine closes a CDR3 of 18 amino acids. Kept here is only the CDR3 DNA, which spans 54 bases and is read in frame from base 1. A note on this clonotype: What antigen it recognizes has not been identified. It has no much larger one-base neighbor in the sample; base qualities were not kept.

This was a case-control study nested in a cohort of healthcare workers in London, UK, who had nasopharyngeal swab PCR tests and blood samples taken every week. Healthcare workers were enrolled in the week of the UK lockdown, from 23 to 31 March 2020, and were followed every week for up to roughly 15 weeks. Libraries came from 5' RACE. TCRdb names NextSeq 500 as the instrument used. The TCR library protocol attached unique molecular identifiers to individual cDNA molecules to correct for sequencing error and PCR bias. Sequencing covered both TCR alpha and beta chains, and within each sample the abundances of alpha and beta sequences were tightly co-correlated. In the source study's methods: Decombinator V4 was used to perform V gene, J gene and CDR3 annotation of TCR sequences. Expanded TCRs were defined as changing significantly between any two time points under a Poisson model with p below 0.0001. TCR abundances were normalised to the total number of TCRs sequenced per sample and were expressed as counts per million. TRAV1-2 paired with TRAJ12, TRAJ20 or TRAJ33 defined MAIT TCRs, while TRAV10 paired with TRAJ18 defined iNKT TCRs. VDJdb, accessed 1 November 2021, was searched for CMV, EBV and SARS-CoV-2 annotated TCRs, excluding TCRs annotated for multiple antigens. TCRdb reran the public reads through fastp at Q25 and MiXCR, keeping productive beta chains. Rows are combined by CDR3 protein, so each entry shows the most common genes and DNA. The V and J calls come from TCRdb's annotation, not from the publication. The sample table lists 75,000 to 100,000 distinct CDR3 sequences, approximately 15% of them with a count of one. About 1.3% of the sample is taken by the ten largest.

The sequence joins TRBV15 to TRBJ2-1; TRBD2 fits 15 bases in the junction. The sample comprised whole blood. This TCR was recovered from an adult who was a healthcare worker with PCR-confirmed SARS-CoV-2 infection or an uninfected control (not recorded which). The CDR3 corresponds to CATSRDSNGLAGGPEQFF. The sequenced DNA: TGTGCCACCAGCAGAGATTCTAATGGACTAGCGGGAGGGCCTGAGCAGTTCTTC.